This passage covers 29 T cell receptor beta chains from one sample sequenced in a study of blood T cell repertoires in COVID-19. The data were produced by immunoSEQ multiplex PCR, yet TCRdb's version contains in-frame clones alone and is incomplete. The repertoire consists of about 270,000 clones, with about 87% occurring once and the leading ten covering roughly 4.3%. Sequencing was carried out using PBMCs or T cells enriched from blood (not recorded which). These TCRs come from a woman in her twenties or thirties with acute COVID-19.

This clone was recorded once. The chain recombines TRBV28 with TRBJ1-5; 10 bases fit TRBD1. Germline CDR1 MDHEN, CDR2 SYDVKM. The J segment lost 1 base and the V segment lost 5 bases, leaving 5 bases of the junction unmatched. The CDR3 has 16 amino acids. The CDR3 is CASSRWTGGSNQPQHF. As DNA, the CDR3 is TGTGCCAGCAGTCGGTGGACAGGGGGAAGCAATCAGCCCCAGCATTTT.

The V gene is TRBV2, the J gene TRBJ1-2, with TRBD1 matching over 7 bases. Trimming removed 7 bases from V and 7 bases from J; junction bases left unmatched: 12. This CDR3 contains 14 residues. Germline loops: CDR1 SNHLY, CDR2 FYNNEI. The CDR3 sequence is CASKRAGGTGGYTF. The CDR3 bases are TGTGCCAGCAAAAGGGCAGGGGGTACGGGTGGCTACACCTTC.

The genes are TRBV28 and TRBJ1-5; 7 nucleotides match TRBD1. Germline CDR1 is MDHEN and CDR2 is SYDVKM. This CDR3 comprises 14 residues. V gave up 6 bases and J gave up 0 bases; unmatched junction bases: 2. The CDR3 sequence: CASRGTVSNQPQHF. CDR3 bases: TGTGCCAGCAGAGGGACAGTTAGCAATCAGCCCCAGCATTTT.

The gene calls are TRBV30 and TRBJ2-5; TRBD2 aligns across 7 bases. The CDR3 is 15 residues long. With 0 bases clipped from V and 5 bases from J, the junction kept 9 bases outside the gene matches. Germline CDR1 and CDR2: GTSNPN and SVGIG (reference sequence). The CDR3 bases are TGTGCCTGGAGTGTAAAGGGAGCGGGAATGGAGACCCAGTACTTC. This translates into CAWSVKGAGMETQYF.

The chain links TRBV6-5 to TRBJ2-1; D possibly corresponds to TRBD1 (6 bases). V gave up 8 bases and J gave up 10 bases, with 12 bases separating them. Germline CDR1 is MNHEY and CDR2 is SVGAGI. The CDR3 sequence is 11 residues long. CDR3 in amino acids: CASQGQGEQFF. As DNA, the CDR3 is TGTGCCAGCCAGGGGCAGGGAGAGCAGTTCTTC.

The chain is built from TRBV24-1 and TRBJ1-5; 7 bases match TRBD1. The CDR3 runs to 15 residues. After removal of 9 bases from V and 16 bases from J, the junction contained 23 bases not matched to a gene. Germline V gene data show CDR1 as KGHDR and CDR2 as SFDVKD. The chain's CDR3 is CATQGGRGADSPYHF. The DNA of the CDR3 is TGTGCCACCCAAGGGGGCCGCGGGGCAGACTCCCCTTATCATTTT.

J is TRBJ2-3 and V is TRBV5-8; tentatively, D is TRBD2 (6 bases). Germline CDR1 SGHTS, CDR2 YDEGEE. The CDR3 contains 15 residues. V was cut by 4 bases and J by 5 bases, with 17 bases left in between. Written as DNA, the CDR3 is TGTGCCAGCAGCCCGGGACTCCAAATAAGAGATACGCAGTATTTT. Protein sequence: CASSPGLQIRDTQYF.

This clone was observed once. This chain links TRBV7-9 with TRBJ2-7, with 11 bases fitting TRBD2. CDR1 and CDR2 (germline): SEHNR, FQNEAQ (reference sequence). CDR3 length equals 15 residues. V shed 5 bases, J shed 4 bases, and the junction held 7 bases outside the gene matches. The CDR3 coding sequence is TGTGCCAGCAGCAGTACTAGCGGGAGCTATTACGAGCAGTACTTC. Translated, it gives CASSSTSGSYYEQYF.

This chain links TRBV2 with TRBJ2-7; D is possibly TRBD2 (6 bases). Germline lookup yields CDR1 SNHLY and CDR2 FYNNEI. The V end lost 7 bases, the J end lost 10 bases, and 17 bases lay between the germline ends. The CDR3 sequence is 12 residues long. For the CDR3, the DNA is TGTGCCAGCACCACGGGAGTGGGTGAACAGTACTTC. It translates to CASTTGVGEQYF.

The chain has TRBV7-2 and TRBJ1-3; D might be TRBD1 (6 bases). Germline V gene lookup returns CDR1 SGHTA and CDR2 FQGNSA. Trimming took 7 bases from V and 2 from J, leaving 12 bases between them. CDR3 length equals 14 residues. In DNA form, the CDR3 reads TGTGCCAGCACCTTCAACAGGGCTGGAAACACCATATATTTT. This gives the protein CASTFNRAGNTIYF.

This clone was seen just once. As DNA, the CDR3 is TGTGCCTGGACCGCCGGGACTAGCGGGATTAATGAGCAGTTCTTC. Translation gives CAWTAGTSGINEQFF. The rearrangement links TRBV30 to TRBJ2-1; 13 bases agree with TRBD2. The CDR3 extends over 15 amino acids. V trimming: 4 bases; J trimming: 7 bases; junction bases outside the gene matches: 7. Germline CDR1 reads GTSNPN; CDR2 reads SVGIG (reference sequence).

The J gene is TRBJ2-7, the V gene TRBV27; 7 positions match TRBD1. This CDR3 has 14 residues. After removal of 5 bases from V and 4 bases from J, the junction contained 8 bases not matched to a gene. Germline CDR1 MNHEY, CDR2 SMNVEV (reference sequence). The CDR3 DNA reads TGTGCCAGCAGTCAACGGGACAGTGCGTACGAGCAGTACTTC. It encodes CASSQRDSAYEQYF.

J is TRBJ1-2 and V is TRBV28, with 7 positions matching TRBD1. With V trimmed by 5 bases and J by 8 bases, 14 bases remained unmatched. The CDR3 contains 15 residues. Germline V gives CDR1 MDHEN, CDR2 SYDVKM. The CDR3 reads CASSPPDREPRGYTF. The DNA of the CDR3 is TGTGCCAGCAGTCCTCCCGACAGGGAGCCCCGGGGCTACACCTTC.

The table lists this clone with a few counts. The chain recombines TRBV7-2 with TRBJ2-2, with 8 bases aligning to TRBD1. Germline CDR1 SGHTA, CDR2 FQGNSA. This CDR3 comprises 15 residues. With 2 bases clipped from V and 7 bases from J, the junction kept 6 bases outside the gene matches. The CDR3: CASSLFQGADGELFF. DNA for the CDR3: TGTGCCAGCAGCTTATTCCAGGGGGCGGACGGGGAGCTGTTTTTT.

The chain uses TRBV19 and TRBJ2-7, with D possibly TRBD2 on 5 matching bases. This CDR3 has 14 residues. Per germline, CDR1 LNHDA and CDR2 SQIVND (reference sequence). V shed 7 bases and J shed 3 bases, with 16 bases lying between them. CDR3 in amino acids: CASTPGLGSYEQYF. CDR3 nucleotides: TGTGCCAGTACCCCCGGGTTAGGGAGCTACGAGCAGTACTTC.

V usage is TRBV18 and J usage is TRBJ2-3; D is unresolved. Germline V gene lookup returns CDR1 KGHSH and CDR2 LQKENI. Trimming stripped 3 bases from V and 3 bases from J, with 10 bases between. The CDR3 runs to 14 residues. CDR3 loop: CASSPLTLTDTQYF. CDR3 nucleotide sequence: TGTGCCAGCTCACCGCTGACTTTGACAGATACGCAGTATTTT.

This chain links TRBV28 with TRBJ1-1; D is possibly TRBD1 (5 bases). Trimming cost V 1 base and J 10 bases, with 13 bases left between them. Germline-derived CDR1 and CDR2 are MDHEN and SYDVKM. The CDR3 runs to 13 residues. The chain's CDR3 is CASSLSTARGAFF. The CDR3 nucleotides read TGTGCCAGCAGTTTATCGACAGCTCGAGGAGCTTTCTTT.

The V gene is TRBV7-9, the J gene TRBJ1-1, with a tentative D call TRBD1 (6 bases). This CDR3 spans 15 amino acids. The germline V and J ends were trimmed by 2 bases and 5 bases, with 15 bases remaining between them. Germline V gene lookup returns CDR1 SEHNR and CDR2 FQNEAQ (reference sequence). CDR3 coding DNA: TGTGCCAGCAGCTTAAATGCAGGGGTGGGTACTGAAGCTTTCTTT. This translates into CASSLNAGVGTEAFF.

The rearrangement joins TRBV18 to TRBJ1-2, with a possible D match to TRBD1 (5 bases). Looked up from germline, CDR1 is KGHSH and CDR2 is LQKENI. Trimming pared 4 bases from V and 3 bases from J, leaving 9 bases between. This CDR3 is 13 amino acids long. CDR3 coding DNA: TGTGCCAGCTCACTTGTCAGGGACTATGGCTACACCTTC. This translates into CASSLVRDYGYTF.

The chain has TRBV29-1 and TRBJ2-7; TRBD2 might be the D (5 bases). This CDR3 comprises 14 residues. CDR1 is SQVTM and CDR2 is ANQGSEA in the germline V gene. V lost 1 base and J lost 2, with 12 bases in between. DNA of the CDR3: TGCAGCGTTGAAGGAGGGTATCCCACCTACGAGCAGTACTTC. It translates to CSVEGGYPTYEQYF.

The chain is built from TRBV10-3 and TRBJ1-5, with D possibly being TRBD1 (6 bases). The CDR3 is 14 residues long. Trimming took off 10 bases at V and 0 bases at J, with 13 bases between the two ends. The germline CDR1 and CDR2 sequences are ENHRY and SYGVKD. As DNA, the CDR3 is TGTGCCACTAAGGACAGTAGTAGCAATCAGCCCCAGCATTTT. Amino acid sequence: CATKDSSSNQPQHF.

J is TRBJ2-1 and V is TRBV19; TRBD2 is a possible D gene (6 bases). The ends were cut back, 4 bases at V and 0 bases at J, with 25 bases in the middle. This CDR3 spans 20 amino acids. Germline CDR1 LNHDA, CDR2 SQIVND (reference sequence). CDR3 DNA: TGTGCCAGTAGTAGATACCGGGACTGGGCGCAACAAAGCTCCTACAATGAGCAGTTCTTC. It yields the protein CASSRYRDWAQQSSYNEQFF. Full variable domain (missing parts from reference TRBV19 and TRBJ2-1): DGGITQSPKYLFRKEGQNVTLSCEQNLNHDAMYWYRQDPGQGLRLIYYSQIVNDFQKGDIAEGYSVSREKKESFPLTVTSAQKNPTAFYLCASSRYRDWAQQSSYNEQFFGPGTRLTVL.

This chain joins TRBV28 and TRBJ1-1, with D perhaps matching TRBD1 (6 bases). The CDR3 runs to 15 residues. Trimming left V 3 bases short and J 4 bases short, with 15 bases between. Germline lookup yields CDR1 MDHEN and CDR2 SYDVKM. The CDR3 sequence: CASSFGWPGVTEAFF. The CDR3 nucleotides are TGTGCCAGCAGTTTTGGCTGGCCAGGGGTCACTGAAGCTTTCTTT.

The rearrangement uses TRBV5-1 and TRBJ1-4; D is perhaps TRBD1 (5 bases). The ends were cut back, 4 bases at V and 6 bases at J, with 13 bases in the middle. The CDR3 loop spans 14 amino acids. Germline CDR1 reads SGHRS; CDR2 reads YFSETQ. This CDR3 reads CASSVRGNDEKLFF. The CDR3 DNA reads TGCGCCAGCAGCGTAAGGGGCAACGATGAAAAACTGTTTTTT.

This clone was seen a few times. The rearrangement links TRBV11-1 to TRBJ2-2, with TRBD1 identical over 10 bases. V lost 4 bases, J lost 1 base, and 3 bases stayed unmatched. Germline-derived CDR1 and CDR2 are SGHAT and FQDESV (reference sequence). The CDR3 totals 16 residues. CDR3 nucleotide sequence: TGTGCCAGCAGCTCTCGGGACAGGGGGAACACCGGGGAGCTGTTTTTT. This translates into CASSSRDRGNTGELFF.

This chain connects TRBV27 to TRBJ2-1, with 12 bases lining up with TRBD2. This CDR3 spans 15 amino acids. Looked up from germline, CDR1 is MNHEY and CDR2 is SMNVEV (reference sequence). V lost 7 bases to trimming and J lost 5 bases; unmatched junction nucleotides: 6. The CDR3 DNA sequence: TGTGCCAGCAACCCTAGCGGGAGGGCCCACAATGAGCAGTTCTTC. Its translation: CASNPSGRAHNEQFF.

The V and J genes are TRBV7-2 and TRBJ2-5; D possibly corresponds to TRBD1 (6 bases). The CDR3 is 14 amino acids. Germline loops: CDR1 SGHTA, CDR2 FQGNSA. The ends were cut back, 2 bases at V and 5 bases at J, with 12 bases in the middle. In DNA form, the CDR3 reads TGTGCCAGCAGCTTAATCACTCAGGGGGAGACCCAGTACTTC. It specifies CASSLITQGETQYF.

V usage is TRBV28 and J usage is TRBJ2-3, with 10 bases that match TRBD2. The J segment lost 2 bases and the V segment lost 5 bases, leaving 13 bases of the junction unmatched. The CDR3 contains 18 residues. Germline-derived CDR1 and CDR2 are MDHEN and SYDVKM. CDR3 DNA sequence: TGTGCCAGCAGTGCCCCGACTAGCGGGCCCGACCCCACAGATACGCAGTATTTT. This translates into CASSAPTSGPDPTDTQYF.

This sequence joins TRBV5-1 and TRBJ2-6; TRBD1 aligns across 8 bases. The length of the CDR3 is 15 residues. J gave up 2 bases and V 4 bases, and 2 bases lay outside the gene matches. From germline, CDR1 is SGHRS and CDR2 YFSETQ. Here the CDR3 DNA reads TGCGCCAGCAGCATACAGGGGGCTGGGGCCAACGTCCTGACTTTC. This codes for CASSIQGAGANVLTF.